Below, 28 T cell receptor beta chains from the same sample are listed, as sequenced in a study of T cell repertoires in cytomegalovirus infection. MiXCR, applied by TCRdb to the reads, yields one record per CDR3 protein. The sample yields approximately 630,000 distinct CDR3 sequences, approximately 24% seen once. Material: CD8+ T cells from PBMCs. The receptor set was obtained from a human donor in good health (CMV status not recorded). Some clones in this sample may be carry-over from other donors' samples.

The chain uses TRBV19 and TRBJ2-1, with D perhaps TRBD2 (6 bases). The germline V and J ends were trimmed by 3 bases and 4 bases, with 16 bases remaining between them. This CDR3 is built from 16 residues. Germline V gives CDR1 LNHDA, CDR2 SQIVND (reference sequence). CDR3 coding DNA: TGTGCCAGTAGTATGGAGGGCTACATCGCATACAATGAGCAGTTCTTC. It codes for CASSMEGYIAYNEQFF.

The chain combines TRBV28 with TRBJ2-1; D tentatively fits TRBD1 or TRBD2 (6 bases each). Germline CDR1 and CDR2: MDHEN and SYDVKM. V was shortened by 6 bases and J by 3 bases, with 15 bases between the two germline ends. This CDR3 is 15 amino acids long. The CDR3 here is CASSSKRGVYNEQFF. The CDR3 DNA follows: TGTGCCAGCAGCTCCAAGAGGGGGGTCTACAATGAGCAGTTCTTC.

This clonotype was detected a few times. The V and J genes are TRBV19 and TRBJ2-1, with 9 nucleotides matching TRBD2. The length of the CDR3 is 15 residues. Germline V gene data show CDR1 as LNHDA and CDR2 as SQIVND (reference sequence). J gave up 4 bases and V 5 bases, and 6 bases lay outside the gene matches. CDR3 in DNA: TGTGCCAGTAGTTGGAGCGGGGGGAATTACAATGAGCAGTTCTTC. Encoded protein: CASSWSGGNYNEQFF. Full variable domain (missing parts from reference TRBV19 and TRBJ2-1): DGGITQSPKYLFRKEGQNVTLSCEQNLNHDAMYWYRQDPGQGLRLIYYSQIVNDFQKGDIAEGYSVSREKKESFPLTVTSAQKNPTAFYLCASSWSGGNYNEQFFGPGTRLTVL.

This clonotype was picked up many times. This chain joins TRBV10-3 and TRBJ1-2, with D possibly being TRBD1 (5 bases). Germline CDR1 is ENHRY and CDR2 is SYGVKD. CDR3 size: 12 residues. V was cut by 6 bases and J by 6 bases, with 11 bases left in between. CDR3 nucleotides: TGTGCCATCAGGGACACCGTGGATGGCTACACCTTC. Translating gives CAIRDTVDGYTF.

In regard to this clonotype: This clone may be a read error of a much larger clone one base away. This chain links TRBV7-6 with TRBJ2-5; 8 bases match TRBD1. Germline V gene lookup returns CDR1 SGHVS and CDR2 FNYEAQ. The CDR3 covers 15 residues. Here the CDR3 DNA reads TGTACCAGCAGCTTAGGGGACAGGTACCAAGAGACCCAGTACTTC. Translated, it gives CTSSLGDRYQETQYF.

The CDR3, as DNA: TGTGCCAGCAGTGGGACAGGGTATGCCTATGGCTACACCTTC. This translates into CASSGTGYAYGYTF. This rearrangement joins TRBV28 to TRBJ1-2; 9 positions match TRBD1. V lost 5 bases and J lost 4; bases outside the gene matches: 5. CDR1 is MDHEN, CDR2 SYDVKM, per germline. The CDR3 is 14 residues long.

This clonotype was counted a few times. DNA for the CDR3: TGTGCCACCAGTACTGAGCGGGGTGGTTTGGTTGAGCAGTTCTTC. Amino acids: CATSTERGGLVEQFF. The chain uses TRBV15 and TRBJ2-1, with TRBD2 matching 7 bases. V gave up 6 bases and J gave up 9 bases; unmatched junction bases: 14. The germline V gene has CDR1 LNHNV and CDR2 YYDKDF (reference sequence). The length of the CDR3 is 15 residues.

This clonotype was seen more than once but under ten times. This chain joins TRBV12-3 or TRBV12-4 and TRBJ2-7, with 12 bases fitting TRBD2. This CDR3 is 20 amino acids long. With 2 bases clipped from V and 2 bases from J, the junction kept 16 bases outside the gene matches. This CDR3 reads CASSLKIYGLAGTTAYEQYF. Here the CDR3 DNA reads TGTGCCAGCAGTTTAAAGATTTATGGACTAGCGGGGACGACCGCCTACGAGCAGTACTTC.

This clonotype came up many times. The chain has TRBV28 and TRBJ1-5, with TRBD1 identical over 10 bases. The V gene's germline CDR1 is MDHEN and CDR2 SYDVKM. The CDR3 consists of 18 residues. V shed 3 bases, J shed 5 bases, and the junction held 13 bases outside the gene matches. CDR3 amino acids: CASSFLDYPGQGYQPQHF. The CDR3 nucleotides read TGTGCCAGCAGTTTTCTAGACTACCCGGGACAGGGGTATCAGCCCCAGCATTTT.

This clonotype was counted a few times. The rearrangement joins TRBV6-8 to TRBJ2-5; D not resolved. The CDR3 has 14 residues. The ends were cut back, 4 bases at V and 1 base at J, with 10 bases in the middle. Germline assignment: CDR1 MNHGY and CDR2 SAAAGT. CDR3 coding DNA: TGTGCCAGCAGTTTCATCTCCGGCCAAGAGACCCAGTACTTC. Protein product: CASSFISGQETQYF.

Regarding this clonotype: A read error may explain this, as a much larger clone is one base away. This sequence joins TRBV7-2 and TRBJ2-5; 8 nucleotides line up with TRBD1. Germline V gene sequence: CDR1 SGHTA, CDR2 FQGNSA. This CDR3 is built from 15 residues. V trimming: 10 bases; J trimming: 5 bases; junction bases outside the gene matches: 15. The CDR3 coding sequence is TGTGCCAACACTCTCTCGGACAGGGTTGGGGAGACCCAGTACTTC. Amino acids: CANTLSDRVGETQYF.

On this clonotype: A much larger clonotype is one base distant, so this may be a read error. The rearrangement links TRBV7-6 to TRBJ2-1; 8 bases fit TRBD2. There are 11 residues in the CDR3. The germline CDR1 and CDR2 sequences are SGHVS and FNYEAQ. CDR3 in amino acids: CVSSPGLAQVF. The CDR3 coding sequence is TGTGTCAGCAGCCCCGGACTAGCCCAAGTCTTC.

The chain has TRBV7-2 and TRBJ1-6, with 7 bases matching TRBD1. Trimming took 7 bases from V and 1 from J; bases not matched to a gene: 7. Germline loops: CDR1 SGHTA, CDR2 FQGNSA. The CDR3 covers 16 residues. In DNA, the CDR3 is TGTGCCAGCAACATGACAGGGTTGTCCTATAATTCACCCCTCCACTTT. It specifies CASNMTGLSYNSPLHF.

This clonotype has a handful of counts. The J gene is TRBJ2-1, the V gene TRBV7-6; D is undetermined. Between the trimmed V and J ends, which lost 5 bases and 10 bases, there was a span of 12 bases. Germline loops: CDR1 SGHVS, CDR2 FNYEAQ. The length of the CDR3 is 12 residues. Here the CDR3 DNA reads TGTGCCAGCAGCCGAGAGGCATGGGAGCAGTTCTTC. Translating gives CASSREAWEQFF.

This clonotype has at least ten counts. This chain joins TRBV7-9 and TRBJ2-1, with TRBD1 matching 10 bases. CDR1 SEHNR and CDR2 FQNEAQ come from the germline V gene (reference sequence). The CDR3 runs to 17 residues. After removal of 4 bases from V and 0 bases from J, the junction contained 6 bases not matched to a gene. This CDR3 reads CASSSDRGPSSYNEQFF. The CDR3 nucleotides are TGTGCCAGCAGCTCCGACAGGGGGCCGAGCTCCTACAATGAGCAGTTCTTC.

This clonotype has a count of ten or more. The chain combines TRBV7-8 with TRBJ2-7, with 9 bases identical to TRBD2. Per germline, CDR1 SGHVS and CDR2 FQNEAQ. The length of the CDR3 is 15 residues. After removal of 1 base from V and 4 bases from J, the junction contained 5 bases not matched to a gene. DNA of the CDR3: TGTGCCAGCAGCTTAGGCGGGACTAGCAATTACGAGCAGTACTTC. It translates to CASSLGGTSNYEQYF.

The table lists this clonotype with a few counts. The chain recombines TRBV6-2 or TRBV6-3 with TRBJ1-6, with a tentative D call TRBD1 (6 bases). Germline CDR1 is MNHEY and CDR2 is SVGEGT. This CDR3 is 19 amino acids long. With 0 bases removed from V and 11 bases from J, the gap between germline ends came to 26 bases. Here the CDR3 DNA reads TGTGCCAGCAGTTACTCCAGCGACAGGTTAAATGTTGGGAGAACACCCCTCCACTTT. The encoded protein is CASSYSSDRLNVGRTPLHF.

This clonotype was found many times. CDR3 amino acids: CASTQTSGGVEQFF. Here the CDR3 DNA reads TGTGCCAGCACCCAGACTAGCGGGGGAGTTGAGCAGTTCTTC. The rearrangement uses TRBV12-3 or TRBV12-4 and TRBJ2-1; 12 bases are shared with TRBD2. V gave up 7 bases and J gave up 9 bases; unmatched junction bases: 7. The CDR3 covers 14 residues.

The sample holds many counts of this clonotype. This chain joins TRBV5-4 and TRBJ2-1; the D gene is possibly TRBD2 (5 bases). Germline CDR1 and CDR2: SGHNT and YYREEE (reference sequence). Trimming stripped 4 bases from V and 0 bases from J, with 14 bases between. CDR3 size: 16 residues. CDR3 residues: CASSTPSGVSYNEQFF. The CDR3 DNA is TGTGCCAGCAGCACCCCATCCGGGGTCTCCTACAATGAGCAGTTCTTC.

The chain employs TRBV3-1 and TRBJ2-7; D is possibly TRBD1 or TRBD2 (5 bases each). The length of the CDR3 is 15 residues. V was cut by 1 base and J by 5 bases, with 15 bases left in between. Germline V gives CDR1 LGHDT, CDR2 YNNKEL (reference sequence). The CDR3 sequence: CASSQVSLGEHEQYF. CDR3 coding DNA: TGTGCCAGCAGCCAAGTTTCTCTAGGGGAGCACGAGCAGTACTTC.

Note on this clonotype: One base away lies a much larger clone, so this may be a sequencing read error. The rearrangement links TRBV6-2 or TRBV6-3 to TRBJ2-1; D unclear. CDR3 size: 17 residues. V lost 5 bases, J lost 0 bases, and 17 bases lay in between. Germline CDR1 is MNHEY and CDR2 is SVGEGT. The CDR3 is CASSPVVDRSSYNEQFF. CDR3 nucleotide sequence: TGTGCCAGCAGTCCCGTCGTTGACCGAAGCTCCTACAATGAGCAGTTCTTC.

The V and J genes are TRBV28 and TRBJ1-1; D may be TRBD1 (6 bases). This CDR3 comprises 15 residues. V dropped 3 bases and J dropped 2 bases, with 13 bases sitting between them. In germline, CDR1 is MDHEN, CDR2 SYDVKM. CDR3 in amino acids: CASSFDGTPNTEAFF. In DNA form, the CDR3 reads TGTGCCAGCAGTTTTGACGGGACACCCAACACTGAAGCTTTCTTT.

The chain links TRBV7-1 to TRBJ2-6, with D unclear. TRBV7-1 counts as an open reading frame of uncertain function. This CDR3 has 15 amino acids. The V end was cut by 4 bases, the J end by 1 base, with 8 bases between. The CDR3 protein is CASSYLGSGANVLTF. DNA of the CDR3: TGTGCCAGCAGCTACCTTGGGTCTGGGGCCAACGTCCTGACTTTC.

At least ten counts were recorded for this clonotype. This chain uses TRBV7-6 with TRBJ2-3; 7 bases agree with TRBD1. The CDR3 extends over 15 amino acids. Germline V gene sequence: CDR1 SGHVS, CDR2 FNYEAQ. Unmatched junction bases numbered 5, after V lost 5 bases and J lost 0 bases. The CDR3 loop reads CASSPGQASTDTQYF. Here the CDR3 DNA reads TGTGCCAGCAGCCCAGGACAGGCGAGCACAGATACGCAGTATTTT.

This clonotype was detected a few times. J is TRBJ2-2 and V is TRBV6-5; D perhaps matches TRBD2 (5 bases). Per the germline V gene, CDR1 is MNHEY and CDR2 is SVGAGI. V was pared by 0 bases and J by 6 bases, with 14 bases between. The CDR3 spans 16 residues. The CDR3 is CASSYSGKGSPGELFF. In DNA form, the CDR3 reads TGTGCCAGCAGTTACTCGGGCAAAGGGAGCCCCGGGGAGCTGTTTTTT.

The sample holds a few counts of this clonotype. The V gene is TRBV18, the J gene TRBJ2-1; 8 bases are a match to TRBD2. The CDR3 totals 17 residues. CDR1 and CDR2 (germline): KGHSH, LQKENI. The V gene end was trimmed by 4 bases and the J gene end by 1 base; junction bases not matched to a gene: 9. The CDR3 DNA reads TGTGCCAGCTCACTAAGCGGGGGCCATACTTCCTACAATGAGCAGTTCTTC. Encoded protein: CASSLSGGHTSYNEQFF.

The CDR3 spells CASNPTGDRETQYF. The CDR3 DNA is TGTGCCAGCAATCCTACGGGTGATCGGGAGACCCAGTACTTC. The J gene is TRBJ2-5, the V gene TRBV6-1; D ambiguous. This CDR3 spans 14 amino acids. The ends were cut back, 7 bases at V and 5 bases at J, with 17 bases in the middle. Germline V lookup: CDR1 MNHNS, CDR2 SASEGT.

CDR3: CASSFGVGAYNEQFF. The CDR3 DNA reads as TGTGCCAGCAGCTTCGGTGTGGGGGCGTACAATGAGCAGTTCTTC. V usage is TRBV5-5 and J usage is TRBJ2-1; D is perhaps TRBD1 (6 bases). V was trimmed by 2 bases and J by 4 bases, leaving 13 bases between them. Germline loops: CDR1 SGHKS, CDR2 YYEKEE (reference sequence). The CDR3 is 15 residues long.